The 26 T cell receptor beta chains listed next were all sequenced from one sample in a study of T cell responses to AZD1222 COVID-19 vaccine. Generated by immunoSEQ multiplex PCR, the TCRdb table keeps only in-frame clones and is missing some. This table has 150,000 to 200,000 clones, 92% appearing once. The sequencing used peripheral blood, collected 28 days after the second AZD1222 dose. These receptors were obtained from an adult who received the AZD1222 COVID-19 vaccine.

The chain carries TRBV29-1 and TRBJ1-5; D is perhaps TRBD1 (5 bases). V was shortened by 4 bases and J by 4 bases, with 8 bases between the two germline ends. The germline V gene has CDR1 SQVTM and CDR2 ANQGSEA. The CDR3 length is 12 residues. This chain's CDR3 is CSVAGGNQPQHF. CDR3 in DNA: TGCAGCGTTGCTGGGGGGAATCAGCCCCAGCATTTT.

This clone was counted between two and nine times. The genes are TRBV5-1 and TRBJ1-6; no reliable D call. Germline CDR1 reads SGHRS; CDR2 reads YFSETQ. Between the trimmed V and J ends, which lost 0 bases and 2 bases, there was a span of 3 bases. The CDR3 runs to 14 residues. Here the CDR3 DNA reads TGCGCCAGCAGCTTGGACCCCTATAATTCACCCCTCCACTTT. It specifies CASSLDPYNSPLHF.

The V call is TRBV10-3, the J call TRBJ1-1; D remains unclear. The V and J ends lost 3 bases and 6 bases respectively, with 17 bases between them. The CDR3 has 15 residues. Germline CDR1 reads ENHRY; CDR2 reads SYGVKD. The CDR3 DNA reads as TGTGCCATCAGTGAACAAACGGGTTCCCTGGCTGAAGCTTTCTTT. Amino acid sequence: CAISEQTGSLAEAFF.

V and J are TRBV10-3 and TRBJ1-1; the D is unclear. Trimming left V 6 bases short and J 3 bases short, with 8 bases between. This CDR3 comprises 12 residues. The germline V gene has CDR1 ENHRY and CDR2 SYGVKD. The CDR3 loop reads CAISDPDTEAFF. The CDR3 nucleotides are TGTGCCATCAGCGACCCGGACACTGAAGCTTTCTTT.

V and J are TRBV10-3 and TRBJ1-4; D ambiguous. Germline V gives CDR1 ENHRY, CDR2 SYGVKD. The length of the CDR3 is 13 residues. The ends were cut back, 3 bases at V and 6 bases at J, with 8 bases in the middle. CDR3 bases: TGTGCCATCAGTGACAGGCGGCATGAAAAACTGTTTTTT. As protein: CAISDRRHEKLFF.

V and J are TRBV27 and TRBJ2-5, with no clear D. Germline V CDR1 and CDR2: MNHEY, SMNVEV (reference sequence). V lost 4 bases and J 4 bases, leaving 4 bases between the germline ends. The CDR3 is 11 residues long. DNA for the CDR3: TGTGCCAGCAGTTGGAGAGAGACCCAGTACTTC. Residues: CASSWRETQYF.

DNA for the CDR3: TGCGCCAGCAGCGCCTGGACTAGCGGGGAAGAGACCCAGTACTTC. Protein: CASSAWTSGEETQYF. The chain combines TRBV5-1 with TRBJ2-5; 12 bases match TRBD2. The CDR3 is 15 amino acids. CDR1 and CDR2 (germline): SGHRS, YFSETQ. J gave up 3 bases and V 4 bases, and 4 bases lay outside the gene matches.

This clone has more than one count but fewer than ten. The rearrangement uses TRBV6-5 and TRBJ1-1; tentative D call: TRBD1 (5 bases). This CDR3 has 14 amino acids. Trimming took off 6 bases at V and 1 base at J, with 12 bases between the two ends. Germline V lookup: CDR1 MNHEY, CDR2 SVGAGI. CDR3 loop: CASSLGGRNTEAFF. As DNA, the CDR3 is TGTGCCAGCAGCCTCGGGGGGAGGAACACTGAAGCTTTCTTT.

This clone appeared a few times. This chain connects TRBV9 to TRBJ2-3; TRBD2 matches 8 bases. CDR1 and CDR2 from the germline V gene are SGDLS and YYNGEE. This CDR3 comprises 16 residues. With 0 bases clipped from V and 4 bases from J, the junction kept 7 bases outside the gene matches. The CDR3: CASSVGLAGYADTQYF. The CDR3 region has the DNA TGTGCCAGCAGCGTAGGATTAGCGGGGTATGCAGATACGCAGTATTTT.

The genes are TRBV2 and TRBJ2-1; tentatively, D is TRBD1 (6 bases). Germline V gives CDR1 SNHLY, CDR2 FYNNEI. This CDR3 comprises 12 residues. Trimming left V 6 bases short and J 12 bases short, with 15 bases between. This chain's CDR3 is CASSQQGLGQFF. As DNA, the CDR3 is TGTGCCAGCAGCCAACAGGGCTTGGGGCAGTTCTTC.

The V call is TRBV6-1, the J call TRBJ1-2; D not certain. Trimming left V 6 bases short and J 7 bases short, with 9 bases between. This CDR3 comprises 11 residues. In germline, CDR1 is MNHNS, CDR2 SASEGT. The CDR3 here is CASSSGVGYTF. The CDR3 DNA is TGTGCCAGCAGCTCCGGGGTTGGCTACACCTTC.

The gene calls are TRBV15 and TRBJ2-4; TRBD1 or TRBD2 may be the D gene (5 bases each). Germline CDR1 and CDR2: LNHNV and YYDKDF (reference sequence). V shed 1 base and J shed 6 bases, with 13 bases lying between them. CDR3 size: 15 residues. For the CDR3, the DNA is TGTGCCACCAGCAGAGCTCGGGGCCGGGGAAACATTCAGTACTTC. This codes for CATSRARGRGNIQYF.

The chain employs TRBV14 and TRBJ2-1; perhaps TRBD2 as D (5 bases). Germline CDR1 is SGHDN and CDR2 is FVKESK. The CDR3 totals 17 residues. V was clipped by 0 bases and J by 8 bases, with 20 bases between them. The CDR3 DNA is TGTGCCAGCAGCCAAGATGGCGGGCCTGGACTTGTCGATGAGCAGTTCTTC. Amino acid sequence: CASSQDGGPGLVDEQFF.

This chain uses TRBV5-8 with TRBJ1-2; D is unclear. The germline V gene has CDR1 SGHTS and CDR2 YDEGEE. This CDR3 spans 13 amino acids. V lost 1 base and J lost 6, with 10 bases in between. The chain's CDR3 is CASSLRSADGYTF. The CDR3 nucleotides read TGTGCCAGCAGCTTGAGGTCAGCGGATGGCTACACCTTC.

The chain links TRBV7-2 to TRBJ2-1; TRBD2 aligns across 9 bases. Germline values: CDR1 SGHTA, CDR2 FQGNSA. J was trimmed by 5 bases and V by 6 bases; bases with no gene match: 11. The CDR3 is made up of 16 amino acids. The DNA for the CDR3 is TGTGCCAGCAGTCCCGCCCGGCTAGCGGGGAACAATGAGCAGTTCTTC. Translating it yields CASSPARLAGNNEQFF.

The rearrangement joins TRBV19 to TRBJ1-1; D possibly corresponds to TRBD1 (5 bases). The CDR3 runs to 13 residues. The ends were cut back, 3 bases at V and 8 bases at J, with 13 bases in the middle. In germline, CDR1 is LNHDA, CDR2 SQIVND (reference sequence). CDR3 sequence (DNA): TGTGCCAGTAGTATCGCCCAAAGACAGGAAGCTTTCTTT. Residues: CASSIAQRQEAFF.

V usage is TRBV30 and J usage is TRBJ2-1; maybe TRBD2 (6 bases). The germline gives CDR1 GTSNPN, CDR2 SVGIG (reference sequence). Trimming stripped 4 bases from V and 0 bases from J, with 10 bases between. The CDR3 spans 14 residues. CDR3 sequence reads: CAWKAGSSYNEQFF. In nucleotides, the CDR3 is TGTGCCTGGAAAGCCGGGAGCTCCTACAATGAGCAGTTCTTC.

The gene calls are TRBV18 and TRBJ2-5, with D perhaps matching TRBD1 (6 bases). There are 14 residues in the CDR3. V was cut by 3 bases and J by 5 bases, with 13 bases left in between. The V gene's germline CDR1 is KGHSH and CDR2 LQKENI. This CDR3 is CASSPRGRRETQYF. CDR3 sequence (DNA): TGTGCCAGCTCACCCAGGGGAAGAAGGGAGACCCAGTACTTC.

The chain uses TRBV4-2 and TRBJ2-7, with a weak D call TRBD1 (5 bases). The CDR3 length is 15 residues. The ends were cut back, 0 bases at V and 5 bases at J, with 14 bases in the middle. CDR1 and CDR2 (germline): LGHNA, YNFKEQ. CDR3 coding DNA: TGTGCCAGCAGCCAAGAGCAGGGTATAAACGACGAGCAGTACTTC. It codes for CASSQEQGINDEQYF.

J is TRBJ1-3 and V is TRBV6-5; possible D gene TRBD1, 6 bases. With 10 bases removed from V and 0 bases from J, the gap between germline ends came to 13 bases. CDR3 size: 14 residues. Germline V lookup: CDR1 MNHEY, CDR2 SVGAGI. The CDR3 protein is CATGRGYSGNTIYF. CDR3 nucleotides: TGTGCCACCGGGAGGGGGTACTCTGGAAACACCATATATTTT.

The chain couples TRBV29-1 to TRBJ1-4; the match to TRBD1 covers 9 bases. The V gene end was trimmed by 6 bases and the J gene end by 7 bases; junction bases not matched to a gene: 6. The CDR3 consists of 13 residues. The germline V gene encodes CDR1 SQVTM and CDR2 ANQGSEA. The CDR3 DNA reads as TGCAGCGTGGGGGGACAGGGAAGTGAAAAACTGTTTTTT. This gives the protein CSVGGQGSEKLFF.

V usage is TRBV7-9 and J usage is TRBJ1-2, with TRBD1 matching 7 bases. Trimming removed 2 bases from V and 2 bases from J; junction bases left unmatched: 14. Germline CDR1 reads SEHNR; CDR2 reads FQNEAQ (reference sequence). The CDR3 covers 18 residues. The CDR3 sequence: CASSLRTIRSGQNYGYTF. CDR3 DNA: TGTGCCAGCAGCTTACGTACAATCCGTTCGGGACAGAACTATGGCTACACCTTC.

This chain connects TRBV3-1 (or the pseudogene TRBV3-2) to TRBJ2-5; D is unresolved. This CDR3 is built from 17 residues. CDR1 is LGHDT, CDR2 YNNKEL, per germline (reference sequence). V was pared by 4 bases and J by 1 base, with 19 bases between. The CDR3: CASSPPTRDWIQETQYF. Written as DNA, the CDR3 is TGTGCCAGCAGCCCGCCGACCCGAGACTGGATCCAAGAGACCCAGTACTTC.

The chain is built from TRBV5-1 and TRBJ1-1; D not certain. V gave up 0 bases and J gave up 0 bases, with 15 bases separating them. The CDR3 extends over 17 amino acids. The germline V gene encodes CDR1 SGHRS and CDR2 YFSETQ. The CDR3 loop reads CASSLGELTLMNTEAFF. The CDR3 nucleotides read TGCGCCAGCAGCTTGGGGGAATTGACACTTATGAACACTGAAGCTTTCTTT.

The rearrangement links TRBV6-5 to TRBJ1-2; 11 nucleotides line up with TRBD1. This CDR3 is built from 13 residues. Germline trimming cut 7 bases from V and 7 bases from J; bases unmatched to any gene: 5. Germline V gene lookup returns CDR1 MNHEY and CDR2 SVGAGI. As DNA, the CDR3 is TGTGCCAGCACTGGACAGGGGGCTTTTGGCTACACCTTC. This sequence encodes CASTGQGAFGYTF.

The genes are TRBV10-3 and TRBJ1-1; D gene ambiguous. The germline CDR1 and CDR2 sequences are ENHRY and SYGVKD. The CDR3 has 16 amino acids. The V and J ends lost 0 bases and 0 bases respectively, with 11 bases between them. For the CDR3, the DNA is TGTGCCATCAGTGAGTCCACCCGCCGGCTGAACACTGAAGCTTTCTTT. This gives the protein CAISESTRRLNTEAFF.